The source of this T cell receptor (beta chain) is a study of blood T cell repertoires in COVID-19. Study in general: Acute and convalescent COVID-19 specimens originated in the United States, Italy and Spain.

Sequencing was performed with immunoSEQ multiplex PCR; in TCRdb, only in-frame clones are kept and a portion is missing. The sample has over 250,000 clones, around 84% seen once; the top ten hold approximately 4.3%. CDR1 SGHVS and CDR2 FNYEAQ come from the germline V gene. The CDR3 runs to 16 residues. The V gene end was trimmed by 5 bases and the J gene end by 8 bases; junction bases not matched to a gene: 12. All enrollees were about 18 to 89 years old and from fewer than 30 US areas. This TCR was recovered from a man in his thirties or forties with acute COVID-19. The source material was PBMCs or T cells enriched from blood (not recorded which). J is TRBJ2-1 and V is TRBV7-6; 10 bases align to TRBD2. CDR3 protein: CASSLLASGSVDEQFF. CDR3 sequence (DNA): TGTGCCAGCAGCCTCCTAGCTAGCGGGAGTGTCGATGAGCAGTTCTTC.